This T cell receptor (beta chain) was identified during a study of blood T cell repertoires in COVID-19. Whole-study context: Material from acute and convalescent COVID-19 was sourced from the United States, Italy and Spain.

This table comes from immunoSEQ multiplex PCR, and its TCRdb copy is limited to in-frame clones, with some not included. This table has under 300,000 clones, about four fifths appearing once. This clone turned up a few times. The CDR3 runs 14 residues. Germline CDR1 KGHDR, CDR2 SFDVKD. Trimming pared 9 bases from V and 1 base from J, leaving 12 bases between. The sequenced sample was peripheral blood. J is TRBJ1-5 and V is TRBV24-1; the D is unclear. The TCR was taken from a woman aged 40 to 50 who had recovered from COVID-19. The CDR3 sequence: CATSTARSNQPQHF. The DNA of the CDR3 is TGTGCCACCTCCACAGCCCGGAGCAATCAGCCCCAGCATTTT.